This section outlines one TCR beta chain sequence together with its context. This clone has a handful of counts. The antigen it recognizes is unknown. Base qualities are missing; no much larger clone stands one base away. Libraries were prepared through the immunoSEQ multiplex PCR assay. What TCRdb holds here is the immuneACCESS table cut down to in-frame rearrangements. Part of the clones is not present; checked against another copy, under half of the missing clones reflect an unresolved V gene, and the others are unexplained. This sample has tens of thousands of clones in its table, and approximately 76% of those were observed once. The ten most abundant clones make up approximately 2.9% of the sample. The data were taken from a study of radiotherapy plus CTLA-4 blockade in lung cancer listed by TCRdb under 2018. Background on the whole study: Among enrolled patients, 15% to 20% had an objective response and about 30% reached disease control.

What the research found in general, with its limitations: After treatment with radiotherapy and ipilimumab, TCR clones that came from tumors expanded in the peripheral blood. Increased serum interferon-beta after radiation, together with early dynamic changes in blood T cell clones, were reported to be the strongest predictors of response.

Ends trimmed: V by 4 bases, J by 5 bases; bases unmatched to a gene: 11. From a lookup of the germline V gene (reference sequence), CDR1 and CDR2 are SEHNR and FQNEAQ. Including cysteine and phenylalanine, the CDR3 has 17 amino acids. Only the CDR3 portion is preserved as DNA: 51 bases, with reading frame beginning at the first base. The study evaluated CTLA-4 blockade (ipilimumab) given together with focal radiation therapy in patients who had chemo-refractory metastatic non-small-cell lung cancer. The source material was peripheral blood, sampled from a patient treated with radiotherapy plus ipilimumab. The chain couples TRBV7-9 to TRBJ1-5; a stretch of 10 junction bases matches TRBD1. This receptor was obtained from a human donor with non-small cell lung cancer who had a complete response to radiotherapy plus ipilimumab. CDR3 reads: CASSSTSGTGVHQPQHF. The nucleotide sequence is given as TGTGCCAGCAGCTCCACGTCCGGGACAGGGGTCCATCAGCCCCAGCATTTT.